This T cell receptor beta chain was obtained from a study of shared clonotypes between healthy human individuals. Study details: Sampling drew on donors who were two women and three men aged 18 to 49.

For this clone: Antigen specificity is unknown.

Whole-study findings and limits: An effect of sequencing depth on clonotype sharing among donors was expected.

Germline assignment: CDR1 SGHTA and CDR2 FQGTGA. V lost 5 bases, J lost 5 bases, and 19 bases lay in between. This CDR3 spans 16 amino acids. The method was immunoSEQ multiplex PCR; TCRdb's version includes in-frame clones alone and lacks a portion of them. Among some 2 million clones listed, over 85% were seen once. The chain recombines TRBV7-3 with TRBJ1-3, with a tentative D call TRBD1 (5 bases). The sequence derives from a man aged 18 to 30 in good health. Sequenced sample: naive CD4+ T cells sorted from blood. Subset noted: CD45RA+ positively selected. In DNA, the CDR3 is TGTGCCAGCAGCAGACCCCCGAGGGGCCTAAGAAACACCATATATTTT. Protein sequence: CASSRPPRGLRNTIYF.